Listed below are T cell receptor beta chains from one sample, sequenced in a study of T cell responses to AZD1222 COVID-19 vaccine. TCRdb's copy holds only in-frame clones and misses some; the assay was immunoSEQ multiplex PCR. Of 130,000 or so clones in the sample, just over 85% are singletons; the top ten hold around 10%. The sample consisted of peripheral blood, taken on day 0 of AZD1222 vaccination. Receptors were obtained from an adult in good health. The conserved cysteine and the conserved F or W are not part of the CDR3 here. The order of the fields is V gene, J gene, CDR3 protein.

v_gene: TRBV30
j_gene: TRBJ1-6
CDR3aa: AWKGALGSPLH

v_gene: TRBV13
j_gene: TRBJ2-7
CDR3aa: ASSLDGTGAQPYEQY

v_gene: TRBV13
j_gene: TRBJ2-5
CDR3aa: ASSLGLAGASQETQY

v_gene: TRBV7-9
j_gene: TRBJ2-7
CDR3aa: ASSWTDRSPYEQY

v_gene: TRBV3-1/TRBV3-2
j_gene: TRBJ1-2
CDR3aa: ASSQGVDYGYT

v_gene: TRBV28
j_gene: TRBJ1-5
CDR3aa: ASRSSSNQPQH

v_gene: TRBV7-9
j_gene: TRBJ2-5
CDR3aa: ASSPSRAQY

v_gene: TRBV19
j_gene: TRBJ1-1
CDR3aa: ASRPKGRGLGNTEAF

v_gene: TRBV2
j_gene: TRBJ1-2
CDR3aa: ASSGIREDRTNYGYT

v_gene: TRBV6-5
j_gene: TRBJ2-2
CDR3aa: ASSYQGTAGELF

v_gene: TRBV28
j_gene: TRBJ1-4
CDR3aa: ASSRLGGTNEKLF

v_gene: TRBV3-1/TRBV3-2
j_gene: TRBJ1-1
CDR3aa: ASSPSVRGRAAF

v_gene: TRBV28
j_gene: TRBJ1-4
CDR3aa: ASSAPGTGGGKLF

v_gene: TRBV7-9
j_gene: TRBJ1-2
CDR3aa: ASSPGQLYGYT

v_gene: TRBV3-1/TRBV3-2
j_gene: TRBJ1-5
CDR3aa: ASSQEGGGENQPQH

v_gene: TRBV5-1
j_gene: TRBJ2-2
CDR3aa: ASSLFSRGIPGELF

v_gene: TRBV7-8
j_gene: TRBJ1-4
CDR3aa: ASSTHRTGGEKLF

v_gene: TRBV5-1
j_gene: TRBJ1-5
CDR3aa: ASSPGEIDQPQH

v_gene: TRBV6-6
j_gene: TRBJ1-2
CDR3aa: ASSISTTGGNGYT

v_gene: TRBV7-9
j_gene: TRBJ2-5
CDR3aa: ASSSLGATYQETQY

v_gene: TRBV19
j_gene: TRBJ1-4
CDR3aa: ASSRSLGQPNEKLF

v_gene: TRBV5-4
j_gene: TRBJ2-5
CDR3aa: ASSPGGGSGETQY

v_gene: TRBV10-3
j_gene: TRBJ1-1
CDR3aa: ATGGGQGPLLNTEAF

v_gene: TRBV4-3
j_gene: TRBJ1-2
CDR3aa: ASSQDRGLGYGYT

v_gene: TRBV5-1
j_gene: TRBJ1-3
CDR3aa: ASSFQEAGSGNTIY

v_gene: TRBV12-2
j_gene: TRBJ2-7
CDR3aa: ASRLETSGGVSYEQY

v_gene: TRBV6-5
j_gene: TRBJ1-2
CDR3aa: ASRTETELNYGYT

v_gene: TRBV4-1
j_gene: TRBJ1-1
CDR3aa: ASSRHYRGGTEAF

v_gene: TRBV4-1
j_gene: TRBJ2-3
CDR3aa: ASSRTGLAGPDTQY

v_gene: TRBV16
j_gene: TRBJ2-3
CDR3aa: ASSPSRTSTDTQY

v_gene: TRBV11-2
j_gene: TRBJ2-7
CDR3aa: ASSLPGTNHHSYEQY

v_gene: TRBV6-5
j_gene: TRBJ2-3
CDR3aa: ASSLGDTQY

v_gene: TRBV28
j_gene: TRBJ1-1
CDR3aa: ASSLFNDKKTKEAF

v_gene: TRBV3-1/TRBV3-2
j_gene: TRBJ1-3
CDR3aa: ASSQYGTYTIY

v_gene: TRBV4-3
j_gene: TRBJ2-6
CDR3aa: ASSQDRAISGANVLT

v_gene: TRBV19
j_gene: TRBJ2-1
CDR3aa: ASSMRTGTGEEEQF

v_gene: TRBV23-1
j_gene: TRBJ2-3
CDR3aa: ASSQSPMRVMSTDTQY

v_gene: TRBV6-1
j_gene: TRBJ2-7
CDR3aa: ASSDSGQGFLWEQY

v_gene: TRBV19
j_gene: TRBJ1-6
CDR3aa: ASRNGYNSPLH

v_gene: TRBV11-2
j_gene: TRBJ2-1
CDR3aa: ASSVDRDHEQF

v_gene: TRBV18
j_gene: TRBJ1-3
CDR3aa: ASSPNRAHSGNTIY

v_gene: TRBV2
j_gene: TRBJ2-7
CDR3aa: ASSTGLAVAYEQY

v_gene: TRBV18
j_gene: TRBJ1-1
CDR3aa: ASSPRAGGDTEAF

v_gene: TRBV10-1
j_gene: TRBJ2-5
CDR3aa: ASSQLAGAQETQY

v_gene: TRBV5-1
j_gene: TRBJ1-1
CDR3aa: ASSSNRGGTEAF